The 28 T cell receptor beta chains presented below share a single source sample, sequenced in a study of T cell repertoires in cytomegalovirus infection (dated by TCRdb to the late 2010s). No cognate antigen is known for these TCRs. The label giving this sample's treatment or condition can be read as: in vitro stimulation with specific CMV peptide epitopes to enrich CMV-specific T cells. The sequencer was an Illumina HiSeq 1500. TCRdb reprocessing: public reads trimmed at Q25 with fastp, clones called with MiXCR, in-frame beta chains kept. Merged by CDR3 protein, the rows form single entries marked with the most common genes and DNA. This sample gives 700,000 to 900,000 distinct CDR3 sequences in total; about 29% of them show up just once. The leading ten clones occupy roughly 13% of the sample. Sample: cultured CD8+ T cells from PBMCs, taken from culture after CMV antigen stimulation. These receptors originate from a human donor in good health (CMV status not recorded). Some clones in this sample may be carry-over from other donors' samples.

This clonotype was found a few times. The genes are TRBV5-6 and TRBJ1-3, with D unclear. The CDR3 covers 18 residues. Trimming removed 0 bases at V and 0 bases at J, with 16 bases between. Germline V gives CDR1 SGHDT, CDR2 YYEEEE. Here the CDR3 DNA reads TGTGCCAGCAGCTTGGCGACCGGACCCAGATCCTCTGGAAACACCATATATTTT. Protein sequence: CASSLATGPRSSGNTIYF.

The rearrangement joins TRBV7-9 to TRBJ2-1; 12 bases align to TRBD2. Germline CDR1 is SEHNR and CDR2 is FQNEAQ (reference sequence). With 8 bases clipped from V and 9 bases from J, the junction kept 2 bases outside the gene matches. The CDR3 covers 12 residues. The CDR3: CASGLAGSEQFF. CDR3 sequence (DNA): TGTGCCAGCGGACTAGCGGGGTCTGAGCAGTTCTTC.

This clonotype was seen a few times. J is TRBJ1-2 and V is TRBV7-6, with D perhaps TRBD1 (6 bases). This CDR3 has 15 amino acids. Trimming shortened V by 5 bases and J by 5 bases, and 18 bases separated the two germline ends. Germline values: CDR1 SGHVS, CDR2 FNYEAQ. CDR3 sequence (DNA): TGTGCCAGCAGCCCCAGCCCCGGGGGACAATATGGCTACACCTTC. Protein product: CASSPSPGGQYGYTF.

The count of this clonotype is one. The chain uses TRBV20-1 and TRBJ1-2, with 8 bases fitting TRBD1. In germline, CDR1 is DFQATT, CDR2 SNEGSKA (reference sequence). V dropped 5 bases and J dropped 5; count of bases not matched to a gene: 7. The CDR3 length is 13 residues. The CDR3 bases are TGCAGTGCTCTAAACAGGGGGGGATATGGCTACACCTTC. Protein: CSALNRGGYGYTF.

V and J are TRBV20-1 and TRBJ1-5; D is possibly TRBD1 (6 bases). The CDR3 runs 14 residues. Per germline, CDR1 DFQATT and CDR2 SNEGSKA (reference sequence). Between the trimmed V and J ends, which lost 5 bases and 2 bases, there was a span of 13 bases. The CDR3 is CSARGGYGNQPQHF. In DNA, the CDR3 is TGCAGTGCTCGAGGGGGGTATGGCAATCAGCCCCAGCATTTT.

This clonotype occurred a few times. The V and J genes are TRBV6-6 and TRBJ1-1, with TRBD1 matching over 7 bases. CDR1 is MNHNY, CDR2 SVGAGI, per germline (reference sequence). The CDR3 length is 15 residues. The V segment lost 5 bases and the J segment 3 bases; nucleotides outside the gene matches: 9. CDR3 loop: CASSPVRGQDTEAFF. The CDR3 DNA is TGTGCCAGCAGTCCAGTAAGGGGGCAGGACACTGAAGCTTTCTTT.

This clonotype appeared many times. The rearrangement joins TRBV12-3 or TRBV12-4 to TRBJ2-7; D is possibly TRBD1 or TRBD2 (7 bases each). This CDR3 is 13 amino acids long. Trimming took 5 bases from V and 3 from J, leaving 11 bases between them. CDR3 protein: CASSQRDSYEQYF. CDR3 nucleotides: TGTGCCAGCAGTCAGCGGGACAGCTACGAGCAGTACTTC.

V and J are TRBV4-1 and TRBJ1-1; D is perhaps TRBD1 (6 bases). The CDR3 is 16 residues long. CDR1 and CDR2 (germline): MGHRA, YSYEKL. Trimming cost V 0 bases and J 4 bases, with 15 bases left between them. The DNA of the CDR3 is TGCGCCAGCAGCCAAGATTGGGCCCAGGGGAGCACTGAAGCTTTCTTT. Its protein is CASSQDWAQGSTEAFF.

This clonotype showed up just a few times. This sequence joins TRBV6-5 and TRBJ1-1; 7 bases fit TRBD1. This CDR3 contains 14 residues. The V gene end was trimmed by 2 bases and the J gene end by 4 bases; junction bases not matched to a gene: 4. Per germline, CDR1 MNHEY and CDR2 SVGAGI. CDR3 amino acids: CASSYTGQLTEAFF. The CDR3 nucleotides are TGTGCCAGCAGTTACACGGGACAGCTCACTGAAGCTTTCTTT.

This clonotype came up a few times. The chain is built from TRBV6-1 and TRBJ1-5; TRBD1 matches 7 bases. J gave up 14 bases and V 4 bases, and 8 bases lay outside the gene matches. This CDR3 spans 12 amino acids. Germline CDR1 reads MNHNS; CDR2 reads SASEGT. As DNA, the CDR3 is TGTGCCAGCAGTGCACACAGGGGAGGAGAGCATTTT. Its protein product is CASSAHRGGEHF.

This clonotype was counted ten times or more. J is TRBJ2-6 and V is TRBV7-2; D not resolved. Germline V gene lookup returns CDR1 SGHTA and CDR2 FQGNSA. The CDR3 totals 17 residues. V was clipped by 1 base and J by 1 base, with 11 bases between them. DNA of the CDR3: TGTGCCAGCAGCTTAGACTATTTCGAATCTGGGGCCAACGTCCTGACTTTC. Its protein product is CASSLDYFESGANVLTF. Variable domain in full (rest from reference TRBV7-2 and TRBJ2-6): GAGVSQSPSNKVTEKGKDVELRCDPISGHTALYWYRQSLGQGLEFLIYFQGNSAPDKSGLPSDRFSAERTGGSVSTLTIQRTQQEDSAVYLCASSLDYFESGANVLTFGAGSRLTVL.

This clonotype appeared a single time. J is TRBJ1-1 and V is TRBV29-1, with D possibly being TRBD1 (6 bases). V shed 3 bases and J shed 6 bases, with 11 bases lying between them. Germline-derived CDR1 and CDR2 are SQVTM and ANQGSEA. This CDR3 comprises 12 residues. CDR3 nucleotide sequence: TGCAGCGTTGATGGGGGGGGGCCTGAAGCTTTCTTT. Its protein is CSVDGGGPEAFF.

This chain links TRBV7-9 with TRBJ1-1; no clear D. This CDR3 is 15 amino acids long. Trimming left V 4 bases short and J 0 bases short, with 12 bases between. Germline V gene lookup returns CDR1 SEHNR and CDR2 FQNEAQ (reference sequence). The CDR3 DNA reads TGTGCCAGCAGCTCTCGGTGGCAGATGAACACTGAAGCTTTCTTT. This encodes CASSSRWQMNTEAFF.

A note on this clonotype: This may stem from a read error, because a much larger clone lies one nucleotide away. The chain combines TRBV7-9 with TRBJ1-1; possibly TRBD1 for D (6 bases). The CDR3 runs 18 residues. Germline CDR1 is SEHNR and CDR2 is FQNEAQ (reference sequence). CDR3 sequence: CVSSPSLVGGDRNTEAFF. The CDR3 DNA follows: TGTGTCAGCAGCCCTAGTCTAGTGGGGGGCGACAGGAACACTGAAGCTTTCTTT.

J is TRBJ1-2 and V is TRBV12-3 or TRBV12-4; D is undetermined. The CDR3 has 13 residues. V was shortened by 1 base and J by 8 bases, with 11 bases between the two germline ends. In DNA, the CDR3 is TGTGCCAGCAGTTTAGTAGGGAACGACGGCTACACCTTC. Its protein product is CASSLVGNDGYTF.

Written as DNA, the CDR3 is TGTGCCAGCAGCCCACCTGACAGCGTACAAGAGACCCAGTACTTC. Protein product: CASSPPDSVQETQYF. This chain links TRBV6-1 with TRBJ2-5; TRBD1 might be the D (5 bases). V was shortened by 6 bases and J by 2 bases, with 16 bases between the two germline ends. The CDR3 runs 15 residues. The germline gives CDR1 MNHNS, CDR2 SASEGT.

The chain combines TRBV5-1 with TRBJ2-1, with a weak D call TRBD1 (6 bases). Between the trimmed V and J ends, which lost 2 bases and 4 bases, there was a span of 16 bases. Germline V gene lookup returns CDR1 SGHRS and CDR2 YFSETQ. CDR3 length: 16 residues. The CDR3 here is CASSLGTRTIYNEQFF. The CDR3 DNA sequence: TGCGCCAGCAGCTTAGGGACAAGGACCATATACAATGAGCAGTTCTTC.

The J gene is TRBJ2-3, the V gene TRBV7-2; 11 bases line up with TRBD2. Germline loops: CDR1 SGHTA, CDR2 FQGNSA. The CDR3 runs to 15 residues. J lost 4 bases, V lost 4 bases, and 4 bases had no gene match. The CDR3 nucleotides are TGTGCCAGCAGCTCGATTAGCGGGGGGGCAGATACGCAGTATTTT. It codes for CASSSISGGADTQYF.

This rearrangement joins TRBV6-2 or TRBV6-3 to TRBJ2-5, with TRBD2 matching over 9 bases. The germline CDR1 and CDR2 sequences are MNHEY and SVGEGT. This CDR3 has 15 residues. V shed 4 bases, J shed 2 bases, and the junction held 5 bases outside the gene matches. CDR3 region: CASSSLAGEQETQYF. The CDR3 region has the DNA TGTGCCAGCAGTTCCTTAGCGGGGGAGCAAGAGACCCAGTACTTC.

This clonotype was recorded many times. This chain uses TRBV7-6 with TRBJ2-3; maybe TRBD1 (5 bases). The CDR3 is 16 residues long. Germline lookup yields CDR1 SGHVS and CDR2 FNYEAQ. The V end was cut by 1 base, the J end by 5 bases, with 16 bases between. The DNA for the CDR3 is TGTGCCAGCAGCTTAGAGTACGGTGGGGCTGTAGATACGCAGTATTTT. This codes for CASSLEYGGAVDTQYF.

The chain links TRBV2 to TRBJ2-1; D unresolved. The germline gives CDR1 SNHLY, CDR2 FYNNEI. The CDR3 covers 11 residues. The V end lost 6 bases, the J end lost 5 bases, and 5 bases lay between the germline ends. Here the CDR3 DNA reads TGTGCCAGCAGGGCCGACAATGAGCAGTTCTTC. Protein: CASRADNEQFF.

This clonotype occurred many times. The chain joins TRBV7-8 to TRBJ2-2; 9 bases align to TRBD2. Per germline, CDR1 SGHVS and CDR2 FQNEAQ. The junction had 23 bases not matched to a gene; V was cut back by 6 bases and J by 0 bases. The CDR3 is 22 amino acids. The DNA of the CDR3 is TGTGCCAGCAGATCTGTTAAGGGGGCTGAACTAGCGGGCCTTACGAACACCGGGGAGCTGTTTTTT. It codes for CASRSVKGAELAGLTNTGELFF. Full variable domain (remainder filled in from reference TRBV7-8 and TRBJ2-2): GAGVSQSPRYKVAKRGQDVALRCDPISGHVSLFWYQQALGQGPEFLTYFQNEAQLDKSGLPSDRFFAERPEGSVSTLKIQRTQQEDSAVYLCASRSVKGAELAGLTNTGELFFGEGSRLTVL.

This clonotype was detected a few times. This sequence joins TRBV15 and TRBJ2-3, with D tentatively TRBD2 (5 bases). Trimming took 0 bases from V and 5 from J, leaving 12 bases between them. CDR3 size: 15 residues. In germline, CDR1 is LNHNV, CDR2 YYDKDF (reference sequence). The CDR3 region has the DNA TGTGCCACCAGCAGAGAAGGAGCGGTTGGAGATACGCAGTATTTT. Translated, it gives CATSREGAVGDTQYF.

This chain joins TRBV19 and TRBJ1-4; D gene ambiguous. In germline, CDR1 is LNHDA, CDR2 SQIVND (reference sequence). The CDR3 has 14 residues. Trimming cost V 3 bases and J 0 bases, with 5 bases left between them. CDR3 sequence (DNA): TGTGCCAGTAGTATCGTCGCAACTAATGAAAAACTGTTTTTT. Amino acid sequence: CASSIVATNEKLFF.

There are many counts of this clonotype. V usage is TRBV7-2 and J usage is TRBJ1-1; no reliable D call. The CDR3 runs to 12 residues. Trimming left V 3 bases short and J 7 bases short, with 9 bases between. CDR1 is SGHTA and CDR2 is FQGNSA in the germline V gene. The CDR3: CASSFSAIEAFF. As DNA, the CDR3 is TGTGCCAGCAGCTTCTCAGCGATTGAAGCTTTCTTT.

This clonotype was seen a few times. The rearrangement joins TRBV28 to TRBJ1-6; the match to TRBD1 covers 7 bases. Germline CDR1 and CDR2: MDHEN and SYDVKM. With V trimmed by 6 bases and J by 0 bases, 8 bases remained unmatched. This CDR3 contains 17 residues. The CDR3 coding sequence is TGTGCCAGCAGCCGGGACAGCTATATCTCCTATAATTCACCCCTCCACTTT. The encoded protein is CASSRDSYISYNSPLHF.

The chain recombines TRBV12-5 with TRBJ1-2; 8 nucleotides agree with TRBD1. The CDR3 has 13 amino acids. Per germline, CDR1 LGHNT and CDR2 FRNRAP. V lost 6 bases and J lost 8; bases outside the gene matches: 8. Written as DNA, the CDR3 is TGTGCTAGTGGCCCCGGGACAGGATCAGGCTACACCTTC. This translates into CASGPGTGSGYTF.

V usage is TRBV10-3 and J usage is TRBJ1-2; D may be TRBD1 (6 bases). V lost 11 bases and J 6 bases, leaving 25 bases between the germline ends. Germline assignment: CDR1 ENHRY and CDR2 SYGVKD. The CDR3 is 15 residues long. This CDR3 reads CASQAVGAGENGYTF. CDR3 nucleotides: TGTGCCTCGCAAGCGGTTGGGGCAGGGGAGAATGGCTACACCTTC.